These T cell receptor beta chains were read from a single sample in a study of OX40 agonist ivuxolimab in advanced cancers. Clones were sequenced by immunoSEQ multiplex PCR, and TCRdb holds only the in-frame ones, with some missing. The table records about 66,000 clones, approximately 83% of them present only once. The sample in question was CD4+ or CD8+ T cells sorted from blood, obtained in a trial of the OX40 agonist ivuxolimab. The receptors come from an adult with an advanced solid tumor such as melanoma, head and neck, liver or kidney cancer. Each CDR3 is given with its conserved first and last residue. The D gene is left open where the match is weak. Clone size is given for some rows only: seen once, a few or many times, or a class if the clone is expanded.

clone_size j_call v_call d_call cdr3_aa cdr3_nt
. TRBJ2-5 TRBV6-5 TRBD1 CASSYSPQGARETQYF TGTGCCAGCAGTTACTCGCCTCAGGGGGCGCGGGAGACCCAGTACTTC
. TRBJ1-2 TRBV21-1 . CASSKDGSSYGYTF TGTGCCAGCAGCAAAGATGGGAGTAGCTATGGCTACACCTTC
medium-sized TRBJ1-2 TRBV2 . CASRRIGYGYTF TGTGCCAGCAGGCGAATCGGCTATGGCTACACCTTC
. TRBJ2-3 TRBV6-1 TRBD2 CASSEAVGGGLDTQYF TGTGCCAGCAGTGAAGCGGTCGGGGGGGGCCTGGATACGCAGTATTTT
. TRBJ1-1 TRBV29-1 . CSVEVQGGTEAFF TGCAGCGTTGAAGTGCAGGGAGGGACTGAAGCTTTCTTT
once TRBJ2-1 TRBV7-3 TRBD1 CASSSSGGRRRDGYNEQFF TGTGCCAGCAGCTCGTCAGGGGGCAGGCGGAGGGACGGCTACAATGAGCAGTTCTTC
. TRBJ2-2 TRBV10-2 . CASSKGHRNTGELFF TGCGCCAGCTCCAAGGGCCACCGAAACACCGGGGAGCTGTTTTTT
. TRBJ1-1 TRBV7-2 . CASSLAIKGTEAFF TGTGCCAGCAGCTTAGCTATCAAGGGGACTGAAGCTTTCTTT
. TRBJ1-2 TRBV9 . CASSVDLTNYGYTF TGTGCCAGCAGCGTAGATTTAACTAACTATGGCTACACCTTC
once TRBJ1-6 TRBV28 . CASSPPIRPWVPLHF TGTGCCAGCAGTCCCCCGATCCGGCCCTGGGTACCCCTCCACTTT
. TRBJ1-2 TRBV6-6 TRBD1 CASSQDRGRGYTF TGTGCCAGCAGTCAAGACAGGGGGAGAGGCTACACCTTC
once TRBJ2-7 TRBV5-8 . CASSLGADPTGDEQYF TGTGCCAGCAGCTTGGGGGCGGATCCTACGGGTGACGAGCAGTACTTC
once TRBJ1-1 TRBV30 . CAWLIWPVNTEAFF TGTGCCTGGCTCATTTGGCCAGTTAACACTGAAGCTTTCTTT
. TRBJ1-1 TRBV10-3 TRBD1 CAIRDGTGFEAEAFF TGTGCCATCAGGGATGGGACAGGGTTTGAGGCTGAAGCTTTCTTT
. TRBJ1-2 TRBV5-4 . CASSAISGRTNYGYTF TGTGCCAGCAGCGCAATTTCGGGACGGACTAACTATGGCTACACCTTC
. TRBJ2-5 TRBV18 TRBD1 CASSDRAETQYF TGTGCCAGCTCGGACAGGGCAGAGACCCAGTACTTC
few TRBJ1-1 TRBV10-1 . CASSEEGTEAFF TGCGCCAGCAGTGAAGAGGGCACTGAAGCTTTCTTT
. TRBJ1-4 TRBV18 TRBD1 CASSPPGQNNEKLFF TGTGCCAGCTCACCTCCGGGACAGAATAATGAAAAACTGTTTTTT
. TRBJ1-6 TRBV4-1 . CASSQPTDPYNSPLHF TGCGCCAGCAGCCAGCCGACGGATCCGTATAATTCACCCCTCCACTTT
. TRBJ2-3 TRBV18 . CASSPPFSTDTQYF TGTGCCAGCTCACCACCCTTCTCCACAGATACGCAGTATTTT
. TRBJ2-7 TRBV11-2 . CASSSGDIKYF TGTGCCAGCAGCTCGGGGGACATCAAGTACTTC
. TRBJ2-3 TRBV29-1 TRBD2 CSTLAVSSTDTQYF TGCAGCACCCTAGCGGTCTCTAGCACAGATACGCAGTATTTT
. TRBJ2-3 TRBV7-2 TRBD1 CASNQDRGRTDTQYF TGTGCCAGCAACCAGGACAGGGGGAGGACAGATACGCAGTATTTT
. TRBJ2-7 TRBV5-1 . CASSPRGQGGHEQYF TGCGCCAGCAGCCCAAGGGGTCAGGGAGGCCACGAGCAGTACTTC
few TRBJ1-1 TRBV9 . CASSVAAGAEAFF TGTGCCAGCAGCGTAGCCGCCGGTGCTGAAGCTTTCTTT
. TRBJ1-1 TRBV6-4 TRBD1 CASSPTHGTGYTEAFF TGTGCCAGCAGTCCAACCCACGGGACAGGATACACTGAAGCTTTCTTT
. TRBJ2-3 TRBV19 . CASSMVAHGDTQYF TGTGCCAGTAGTATGGTGGCCCACGGAGATACGCAGTATTTT
. TRBJ1-4 TRBV4-1 . CASSQVFSGDLNEKLFF TGCGCCAGCAGCCAAGTCTTTTCGGGGGATTTAAATGAAAAACTGTTTTTT
. TRBJ1-4 TRBV7-8 . CASSLLAAFGTNEKLFF TGTGCCAGCAGCTTATTGGCGGCATTCGGGACTAATGAAAAACTGTTTTTT
few TRBJ1-2 TRBV5-6 . CASSFVTEYTF TGTGCCAGCAGCTTTGTGACAGAGTACACCTTC
. TRBJ1-1 TRBV6-5 . CASSGNTEAFF TGTGCCAGCAGTGGGAACACTGAAGCTTTCTTT
. TRBJ2-3 TRBV7-6 . CASSLGPETDTQYF TGTGCCAGCAGCTTAGGTCCGGAAACAGATACGCAGTATTTT
. TRBJ2-7 TRBV28 . CASSLISGRRGEQYF TGTGCCAGCAGTTTAATTAGTGGCAGGCGGGGCGAGCAGTACTTC
. TRBJ1-4 TRBV11-2 . CASSLTISNEKLFF TGTGCCAGCAGCTTAACGATATCTAATGAAAAACTGTTTTTT
once TRBJ2-5 TRBV6-5 . CASSRGGEETQYF TGTGCCAGCAGCCGGGGTGGGGAAGAGACCCAGTACTTC
. TRBJ2-2 TRBV11-3 . CASSEGGGTGELFF TGTGCCAGCAGCGAAGGGGGGGGCACCGGGGAGCTGTTTTTT
few TRBJ2-3 TRBV29-1 TRBD1 CSVETGGTDTQYF TGCAGCGTTGAAACAGGGGGCACAGATACGCAGTATTTT
. TRBJ2-5 TRBV9 . CASSAEGTQSGSLPGRTQYF TGTGCCAGCAGCGCAGAAGGGACCCAAAGCGGGTCCCTTCCCGGGCGTACCCAGTACTTC
. TRBJ1-1 TRBV9 . CASSPRPRAEAFF TGTGCCAGCAGCCCGCGCCCCCGGGCTGAAGCTTTCTTT
. TRBJ2-3 TRBV7-7 TRBD2 CASSPGTSGVADTQYF TGTGCTAGCAGCCCAGGGACTAGCGGGGTGGCAGATACGCAGTATTTT
. TRBJ1-2 TRBV28 TRBD1 CASSPTGQGLNYGYTF TGTGCCAGCAGTCCGACCGGACAGGGTTTGAACTATGGCTACACCTTC
. TRBJ2-3 TRBV7-2 TRBD2 CASSLAGAGVSTDTQYF TGTGCCAGCAGCTTAGCAGGAGCGGGGGTAAGCACAGATACGCAGTATTTT
. TRBJ2-2 TRBV2 . CASSEDRGTNTGELFF TGTGCCAGCAGTGAAGACCGGGGGACGAACACCGGGGAGCTGTTTTTT
. TRBJ1-4 TRBV21-1 . CASTGRSNEKLFF TGTGCCAGCACCGGCCGTAGTAATGAAAAACTGTTTTTT